This is a list of T cell receptor beta chains from one sample in a study of OX40 agonist ivuxolimab in advanced cancers. The assay was immunoSEQ multiplex PCR, and TCRdb's table has in-frame clones only and misses some. The sample holds approximately 100,000 clones, roughly 94% seen once. The material sequenced was CD4+ or CD8+ T cells sorted from blood, taken in a trial of the OX40 agonist ivuxolimab. The receptors shown here come from an adult with an advanced solid tumor such as melanoma, head and neck, liver or kidney cancer. CDR3s include the opening cysteine and the closing phenylalanine or tryptophan.

J gene | V gene | CDR3 protein
TRBJ2-2 | TRBV5-1 | CASSLQGRGAVF
TRBJ1-3 | TRBV5-4 | CASSSPGTGAISGNTIYF
TRBJ2-2 | TRBV11-3 | CASSSSGYTGELFF
TRBJ2-1 | TRBV10-3 | CATVAGNGYNEQFF
TRBJ2-3 | TRBV11-2 | CASSLLAGSTDTQYF
TRBJ1-1 | TRBV25-1 | CASSERPGPEAFF
TRBJ2-2 | TRBV18 | CASSPPGTSYTGELFF
TRBJ2-1 | TRBV6-6 | CASSYSPSAYNEQFF
TRBJ2-2 | TRBV9 | CASSSAGGAATGELFF
TRBJ2-6 | TRBV5-1 | CASSLFGAGANVLTF